This T cell receptor (beta chain) was captured in a study of CD8 T cells in ankylosing spondylitis. The sample holds many counts of this clonotype. TCRdb reprocessed the 5' RACE reads via MiXCR and lists one record per CDR3 protein. The sample has roughly 200,000 distinct CDR3 sequences; 9.5% to 15% are singletons. V was pared by 0 bases and J by 4 bases, with 15 bases between. Germline V gene lookup returns CDR1 DFQATT and CDR2 SNEGSKA (reference sequence). CDR3 length equals 15 residues. This clonotype was sampled from a male donor with ankylosing spondylitis or in good health (not recorded which). Sample: blood, either unsorted or a sorted T cell fraction (not recorded which). The chain has TRBV20-1 and TRBJ2-5, with a weak D call TRBD2 (6 bases). CDR3 coding DNA: TGCAGTGCTAGAGATCGGGGGACGAGGAGAGAGACCCAGTACTTC. Residues: CSARDRGTRRETQYF.